This entry describes one TCR beta chain. These data are taken from a study of OX40 agonist ivuxolimab in advanced cancers. The table came from immunoSEQ multiplex PCR; TCRdb's copy has only in-frame clones and leaves some out. The data hold approximately 21,000 clones, with more than 65% observed a single time. The germline V gene has CDR1 SGHRS and CDR2 YFSETQ. V was clipped by 2 bases and J by 5 bases; unmatched bases: 5. The CDR3 runs 15 residues. The source is an adult with an advanced solid tumor such as melanoma, head and neck, liver or kidney cancer. Specimen: CD4+ or CD8+ T cells sorted from blood, collected in a trial of the OX40 agonist ivuxolimab. V is TRBV5-1 and J is TRBJ2-1, with 9 bases identical to TRBD2. CDR3 nucleotides: TGCGCCAGCAGCTTTAGCGGGAGTCCCCACAATGAGCAGTTCTTC. Translating it yields CASSFSGSPHNEQFF. The full variable domain, with the rest looked up from reference TRBV5-1 and TRBJ2-1, is KAGVTQTPRYLIKTRGQQVTLSCSPISGHRSVSWYQQTPGQGLQFLFEYFSETQRNKGNFPGRFSGRQFSNSRSEMNVSTLELGDSALYLCASSFSGSPHNEQFFGPGTRLTVL.